This T cell receptor (beta chain) was retrieved from a study of CD8+CD57+ T cells in acquired aplastic anemia. Study-wide context: Quantities of DNA derived from sorted CD4+ and CD8+ cells averaged approximately 3.3 ug.

Using genomic DNA as the template, TCR beta VDJ and CDR3 profiling was carried out. TCRdb re-analysed the reads in MiXCR, keeping a single row per CDR3 protein. The sample carries 150,000 to 200,000 distinct CDR3 sequences, about 64% recorded once. Germline V gives CDR1 SGHTA, CDR2 FQGTGA. Trimming shortened V by 5 bases and J by 3 bases, and 10 bases separated the two germline ends. The CDR3 spans 13 residues. Findings and limits, study-wide: Roughly 29 was the count of CD8+ CDR3 sequences that patients shared with controls.

A note on this clonotype: The antigen remains undetermined.

This TCR was sampled from a human donor with severe aplastic anemia or a healthy control (not recorded which). Sequenced: sorted CD4+, CD8+, or CD8+CD57+ T cells (not recorded which) from PBMCs. The gene calls are TRBV7-3 and TRBJ2-5, with D perhaps matching TRBD1 (5 bases). The CDR3 region has the DNA TGTGCCAGCAGCCCAGGACAAGAAGAGACCCAGTACTTC. This gives the protein CASSPGQEETQYF.